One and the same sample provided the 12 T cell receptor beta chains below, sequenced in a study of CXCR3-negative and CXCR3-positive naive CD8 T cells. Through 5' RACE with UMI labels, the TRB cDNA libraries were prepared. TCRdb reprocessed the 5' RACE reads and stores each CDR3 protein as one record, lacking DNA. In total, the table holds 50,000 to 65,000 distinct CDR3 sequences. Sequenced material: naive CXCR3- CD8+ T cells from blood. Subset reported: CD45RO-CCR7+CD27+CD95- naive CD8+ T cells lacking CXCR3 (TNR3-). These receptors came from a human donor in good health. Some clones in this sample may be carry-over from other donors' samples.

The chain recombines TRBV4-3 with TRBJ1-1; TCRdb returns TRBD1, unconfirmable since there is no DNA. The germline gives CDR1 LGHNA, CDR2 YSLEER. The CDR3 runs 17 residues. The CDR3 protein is CASSQDTGQAGTTEAFF.

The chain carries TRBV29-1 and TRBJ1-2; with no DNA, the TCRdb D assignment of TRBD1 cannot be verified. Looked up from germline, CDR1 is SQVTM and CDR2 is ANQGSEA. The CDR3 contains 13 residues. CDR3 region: CSVETPGDYGYTF.

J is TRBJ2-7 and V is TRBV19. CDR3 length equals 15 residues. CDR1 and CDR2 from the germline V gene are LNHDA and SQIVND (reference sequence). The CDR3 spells CASSPQGLTPYEQYF.

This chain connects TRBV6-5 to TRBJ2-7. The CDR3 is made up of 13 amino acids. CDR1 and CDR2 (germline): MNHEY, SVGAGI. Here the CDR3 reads CASTSKGFHEQYF.

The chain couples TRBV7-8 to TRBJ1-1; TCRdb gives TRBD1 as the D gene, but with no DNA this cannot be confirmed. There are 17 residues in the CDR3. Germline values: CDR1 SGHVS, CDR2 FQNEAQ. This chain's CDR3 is CASSFLAGQGVNTEAFF.

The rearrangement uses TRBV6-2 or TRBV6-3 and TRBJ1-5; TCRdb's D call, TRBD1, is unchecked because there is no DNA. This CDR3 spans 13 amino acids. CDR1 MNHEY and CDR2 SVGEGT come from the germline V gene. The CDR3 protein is CASGGTGAQPQHF.

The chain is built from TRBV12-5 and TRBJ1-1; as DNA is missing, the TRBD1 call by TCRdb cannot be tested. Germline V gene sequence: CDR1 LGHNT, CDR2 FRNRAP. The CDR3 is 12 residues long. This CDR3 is CASGSGGPEAFF.

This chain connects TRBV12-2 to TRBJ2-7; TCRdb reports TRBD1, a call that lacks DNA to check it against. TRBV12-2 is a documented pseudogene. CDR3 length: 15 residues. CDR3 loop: CASRLVWDGSYEQYF.

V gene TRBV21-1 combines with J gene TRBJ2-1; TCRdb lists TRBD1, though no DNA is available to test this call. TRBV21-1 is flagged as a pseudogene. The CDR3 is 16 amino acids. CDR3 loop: CATLNSPGQGYNEQFF.

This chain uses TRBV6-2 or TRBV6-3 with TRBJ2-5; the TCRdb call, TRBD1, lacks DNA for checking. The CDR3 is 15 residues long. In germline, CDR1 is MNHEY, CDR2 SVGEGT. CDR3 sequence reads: CASSYTGQLGETQYF.

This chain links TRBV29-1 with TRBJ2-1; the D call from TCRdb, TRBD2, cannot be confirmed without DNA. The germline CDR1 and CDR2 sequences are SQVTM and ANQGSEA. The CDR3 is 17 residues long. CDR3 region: CSVAQKHLAGGSNEQFF.

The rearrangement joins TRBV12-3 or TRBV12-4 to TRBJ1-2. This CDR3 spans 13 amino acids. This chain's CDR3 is CASTSDGASGYTF.